The clone carrying this T cell receptor beta chain showed up just once. Its antigen is not identified. The data stem from a study of cytomegalovirus exposure and HLA in healthy donors. Germline assignment: CDR1 SQVTM and CDR2 ANQGSEA. The trim removed 6 bases at V and 3 bases at J, leaving 10 bases unmatched. The CDR3 spans 16 residues. It was with 60 Vbeta and 13 Jbeta primers that the PCR ran. In the authors' methods: A later analysis tallied 65 million to 85 million unique TCR beta chains, about 9.9 million of them shared. TCRdb's table, derived via immunoSEQ multiplex PCR, lists solely in-frame clones and lacks some. V, J and clone size are taken as reported in that table, and D and trimming were inferred from the DNA itself. The sample lists 100,000 to 120,000 clones, approximately 72% seen once, with 1% to 1.5% in the top ten. Study-wide results and limits: There was a cluster of highly shared sequence variants that was likely a sequencing artifact. Later work found most CMV-associated TCR beta chains apparently HLA-restricted.

This clonotype was sampled from a man younger than 45 in good health and CMV-seronegative. Sequenced: PBMCs. This chain uses TRBV29-1 with TRBJ1-3; 11 bases match TRBD1. CDR3 in amino acids: CSVGQGAMGGGNTIYF. CDR3 nucleotides: TGCAGCGTCGGACAGGGGGCAATGGGAGGTGGAAACACCATATATTTT.